Listed below are T cell receptor beta chains from one sample, sequenced in a study of CD8+CD57+ T cells in acquired aplastic anemia. From the reads, TCRdb called clonotypes with MiXCR, one entry per CDR3 protein. The repertoire holds roughly 420,000 distinct CDR3 sequences, roughly 64% seen once, with approximately 4% in the top ten. The sequencing sample was made of sorted CD4+, CD8+, or CD8+CD57+ T cells (not recorded which) from PBMCs. Receptor source: a human donor in good health, serving as a control. CDR3s include the opening cysteine and the closing phenylalanine or tryptophan. D genes are given only for firm matches. Size is stated for part of the rows, as once, few or many counts, or as a class when the clone is expanded.

>TRBD1|few|TRBJ2-7|TRBV11-1
TGTGCCAGCAGCTTAGCGCAGGGGGCCGCCTACGAGCAGTACTTC
CASSLAQGAAYEQYF
>-|once|TRBJ1-2|TRBV5-1
TGCGCCACCAGCTTGGCTAGGGTTGCCTATGGCTACACCTTC
CATSLARVAYGYTF
>-|-|TRBJ2-7|TRBV29-1
TGCAGCGTCATCGACAGCTACGAGCAGTACTTC
CSVIDSYEQYF
>-|-|TRBJ1-6|TRBV7-3
TGTGCCAGCAGATCAACGGCCGCCGGGGCCAACGCCCTGCACTTT
CASRSTAAGANALHF
>-|-|TRBJ2-3|TRBV4-1
TGCGCCAGCAGCCAAGATGGGGGGAGGAGGGATACGCAGTATTTT
CASSQDGGRRDTQYF
>-|-|TRBJ1-6|TRBV7-9
TGTGCCAGCAGCTTAGGACGGAGCAATTCACCCCTCCACTTT
CASSLGRSNSPLHF
>TRBD1|many|TRBJ2-3|TRBV19
TGTGCCAGCACTGGAGGGACAGGGACAGATACGCAGTATTTT
CASTGGTGTDTQYF
>-|-|TRBJ1-3|TRBV15
TGCGCCAGCAGCACAAGAGAGCGGTCCATTGAACATATCTTT
CASSTRERSIEHIF
>-|-|TRBJ2-5|TRBV7-8
TGTGCCAGCAGCTTAGGAGGGGTTACAGAGACCCAGTACTTC
CASSLGGVTETQYF
>-|-|TRBJ1-2|TRBV19
TGTGCCAGTAGTATGCCTTCACAGTATGGCTACACCTTC
CASSMPSQYGYTF
>-|few|TRBJ2-3|TRBV25-1
TGTGCCAGCAGCGTTGAAGGGGGTCGCACAGATACGCAGTATTTT
CASSVEGGRTDTQYF
>TRBD2|-|TRBJ2-1|TRBV12-3/TRBV12-4
TGTGCCAGCAGGGATGCGGGGGGGATCCTAGAGCAGTTCTTC
CASRDAGGILEQFF
>-|-|TRBJ1-1|TRBV20-1
TGCAGTGCTACCGGGACTAGCACAGATACTTTCTTT
CSATGTSTDTFF
>TRBD2|-|TRBJ2-3|TRBV10-3
TGTGCCCGGAGCGGGGGACTCACAGATACGCAGTATTTT
CARSGGLTDTQYF
>-|-|TRBJ2-7|TRBV7-9
TGTGCCAGCAGTTACACGGGTCGATCCTACGAGCAGTACTTC
CASSYTGRSYEQYF
>-|-|TRBJ2-7|TRBV7-9
TGTGCCAGTAGTAGCGGCTGCTACGAGCAGTACTTC
CASSSGCYEQYF
>TRBD2|many|TRBJ2-3|TRBV7-2
TGTGCCAGCACCCCCCCCGGGGCGGGGGTAGATACGCAGTATTTT
CASTPPGAGVDTQYF
>-|-|TRBJ2-6|TRBV7-2
TGTGCCACCAGCTCATACTCTGGGGCCAACGTCCTGACTTTC
CATSSYSGANVLTF
>-|many|TRBJ2-3|TRBV12-3/TRBV12-4
TGTGCCAGCAGTTTATTCCTAGACCGTGGTCTCGGTACGCAGTATTTT
CASSLFLDRGLGTQYF
>TRBD1|-|TRBJ1-4|TRBV7-6
TGTGCCAGCAGCAACCAGCCAGGGGGGGAAAAACTGTTTTTT
CASSNQPGGEKLFF
>-|many|TRBJ1-2|TRBV19
TGTGCCAGTAGTATGTCCGGGGGTGGCTACACCTTC
CASSMSGGGYTF
>-|-|TRBJ2-3|TRBV7-8
-
CASSAGPYEQYFEYF
>-|-|TRBJ1-1|TRBV7-2
TGTGCCAGCAGCGGAGTAAGTGAAGATTTGTTT
CASSGVSEDLF
>-|-|TRBJ1-2|TRBV12-3/TRBV12-4
TGTGCCACCGTTCGAGATAGATATGGCTACACCTTC
CATVRDRYGYTF
>-|-|TRBJ1-4|TRBV24-1
TGTGCCACCAGTGATCCAGGGGATGCAACTAATGAAAAACTGTTTTTT
CATSDPGDATNEKLFF
>TRBD2|-|TRBJ2-7|TRBV24-1
TGTGCCACCAGTGACCCGACTAGCGGGGGCTACGAGCAGTACTTC
CATSDPTSGGYEQYF
>TRBD2|-|TRBJ2-7|TRBV10-1
TGCGCCAGCAGCCTAGTGACGGGGCGGGGGTGCTCCTACGAGCAGTACTTC
CASSLVTGRGCSYEQYF